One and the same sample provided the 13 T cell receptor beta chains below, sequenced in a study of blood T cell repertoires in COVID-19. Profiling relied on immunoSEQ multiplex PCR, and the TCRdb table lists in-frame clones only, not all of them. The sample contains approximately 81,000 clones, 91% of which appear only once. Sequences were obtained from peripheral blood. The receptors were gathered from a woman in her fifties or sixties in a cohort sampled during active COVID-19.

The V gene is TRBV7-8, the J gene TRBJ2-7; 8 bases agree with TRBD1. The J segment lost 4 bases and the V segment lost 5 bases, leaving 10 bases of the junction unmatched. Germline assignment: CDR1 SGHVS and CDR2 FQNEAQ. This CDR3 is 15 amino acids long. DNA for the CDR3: TGTGCCAGCAGCAATCGCCGGGACAGGCCTTACGAGCAGTACTTC. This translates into CASSNRRDRPYEQYF.

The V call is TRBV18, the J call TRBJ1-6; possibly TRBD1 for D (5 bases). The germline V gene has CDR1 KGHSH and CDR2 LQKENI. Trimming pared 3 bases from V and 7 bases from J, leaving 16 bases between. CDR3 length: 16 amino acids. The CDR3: CASSPYPGRGNSPLHF. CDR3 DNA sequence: TGTGCCAGCTCACCTTATCCAGGGCGAGGAAATTCACCCCTCCACTTT. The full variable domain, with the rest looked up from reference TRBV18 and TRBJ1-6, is NAGVMQNPRHLVRRRGQEARLRCSPMKGHSHVYWYRQLPEEGLKFMVYLQKENIIDESGMPKERFSAEFPKEGPSILRIQQVVRGDSAAYFCASSPYPGRGNSPLHFGNGTRLTVT.

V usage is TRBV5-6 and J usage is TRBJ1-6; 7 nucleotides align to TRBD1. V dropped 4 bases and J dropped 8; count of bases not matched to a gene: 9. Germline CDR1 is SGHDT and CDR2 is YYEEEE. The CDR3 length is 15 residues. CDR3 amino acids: CASSLRTGGHSPLHF. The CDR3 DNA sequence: TGTGCCAGCAGCCTTCGGACAGGAGGGCATTCACCCCTCCACTTT. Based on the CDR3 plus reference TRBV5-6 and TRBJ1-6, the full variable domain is DAGVTQSPTHLIKTRGQQVTLRCSPKSGHDTVSWYQQALGQGPQFIFQYYEEEERQRGNFPDRFSGHQFPNYSSELNVNALLLGDSALYLCASSLRTGGHSPLHFGNGTRLTVT.

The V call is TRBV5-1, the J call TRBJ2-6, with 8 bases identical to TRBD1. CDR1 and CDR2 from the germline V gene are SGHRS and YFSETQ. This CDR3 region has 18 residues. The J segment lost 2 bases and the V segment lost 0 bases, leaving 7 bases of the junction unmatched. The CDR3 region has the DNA TGCGCCAGCAGCTTGGCCGGGGCAGGGGGCCCTGGGGCCAACGTCCTGACTTTC. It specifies CASSLAGAGGPGANVLTF.

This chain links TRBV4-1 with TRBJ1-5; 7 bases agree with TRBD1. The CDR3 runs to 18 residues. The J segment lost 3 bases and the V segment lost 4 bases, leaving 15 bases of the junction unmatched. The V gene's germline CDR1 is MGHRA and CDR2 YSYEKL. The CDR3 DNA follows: TGCGCCAGCAGCCGATCTCCCTTGGCAGGGGGAAACAATCAGCCCCAGCATTTT. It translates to CASSRSPLAGGNNQPQHF.

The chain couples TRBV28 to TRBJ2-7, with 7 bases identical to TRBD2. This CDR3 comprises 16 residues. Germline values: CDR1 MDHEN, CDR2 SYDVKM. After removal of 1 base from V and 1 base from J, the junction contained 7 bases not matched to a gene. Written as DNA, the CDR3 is TGTGCCAGCAGTTTATTCGCTAGCGGAGGTTCCTACGAGCAGTACTTC. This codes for CASSLFASGGSYEQYF.

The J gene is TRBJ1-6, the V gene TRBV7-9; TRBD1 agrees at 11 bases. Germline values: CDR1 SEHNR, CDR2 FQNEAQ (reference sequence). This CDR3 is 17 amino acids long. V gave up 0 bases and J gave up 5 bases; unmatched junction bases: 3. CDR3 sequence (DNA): TGTGCCAGCAGCTTAGCGGGGACAGGGGGGAATAATTCACCCCTCCACTTT. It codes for CASSLAGTGGNNSPLHF.

CDR3 bases: TGTGCCAGCAGCCCTACCCAGGTCGGCTACACCTTC. This encodes CASSPTQVGYTF. The chain links TRBV6-6 to TRBJ1-2, with no clear D. The CDR3 totals 12 residues. Trimming removed 6 bases at V and 8 bases at J, with 13 bases between. Germline V gives CDR1 MNHNY, CDR2 SVGAGI (reference sequence).

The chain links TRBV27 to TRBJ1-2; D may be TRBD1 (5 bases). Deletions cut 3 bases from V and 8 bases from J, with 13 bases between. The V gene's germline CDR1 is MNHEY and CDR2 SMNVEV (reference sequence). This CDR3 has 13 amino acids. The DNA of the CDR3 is TGTGCCAGCAGTTTTTCATCGGGGGTAGGCTACACCTTC. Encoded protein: CASSFSSGVGYTF.

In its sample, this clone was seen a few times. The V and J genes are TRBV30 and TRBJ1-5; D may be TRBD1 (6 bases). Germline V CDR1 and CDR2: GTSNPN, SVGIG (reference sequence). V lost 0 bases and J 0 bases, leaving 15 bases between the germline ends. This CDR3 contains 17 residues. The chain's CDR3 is CAWSVNYDRYSNQPQHF. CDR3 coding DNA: TGTGCCTGGAGTGTAAATTATGACAGGTATAGCAATCAGCCCCAGCATTTT.

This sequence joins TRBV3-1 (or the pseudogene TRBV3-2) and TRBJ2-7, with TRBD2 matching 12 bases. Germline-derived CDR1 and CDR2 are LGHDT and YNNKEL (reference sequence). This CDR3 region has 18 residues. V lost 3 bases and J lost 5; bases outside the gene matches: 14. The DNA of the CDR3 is TGTGCCAGCAGCCATACCGGGACTAGCGGGCCTTGGAGACACGAGCAGTACTTC. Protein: CASSHTGTSGPWRHEQYF.

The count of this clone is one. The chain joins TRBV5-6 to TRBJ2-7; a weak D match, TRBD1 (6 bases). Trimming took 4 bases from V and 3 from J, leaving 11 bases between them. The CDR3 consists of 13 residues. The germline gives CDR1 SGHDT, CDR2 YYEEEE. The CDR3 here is CASSPQGYYEQYF. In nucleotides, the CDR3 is TGTGCCAGCAGCCCGCAGGGGTACTACGAGCAGTACTTC.

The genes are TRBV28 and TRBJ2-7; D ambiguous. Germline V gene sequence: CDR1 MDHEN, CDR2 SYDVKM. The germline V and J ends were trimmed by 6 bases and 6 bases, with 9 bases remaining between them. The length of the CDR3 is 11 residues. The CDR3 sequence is CASSRRLEQYF. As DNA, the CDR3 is TGTGCCAGCAGCCGGCGACTCGAGCAGTACTTC.